A selection of T cell receptor beta chains follows, all from one sample in a study of shared clonotypes between healthy human individuals. Assay: immunoSEQ multiplex PCR; the TCRdb copy retains only in-frame clones and omits some. The table shows roughly 1,000,000 clones, with around 78% occurring only once. The sequencing sample was made of memory CD4+ T cells from PBMCs. The receptors derive from a man aged 18 to 30 in good health. Some clones in this sample may be carry-over from other donors' samples. CDR3s include the opening cysteine and the closing phenylalanine or tryptophan. D genes are given only for firm matches. Not every row has a clone size; where given, it reads once, few, many or a size class.

d_gene: .; len: 14; abundance: few; v_gene: TRBV6-6; j_gene: TRBJ2-5; CDR3aa: CASKGAQGGETQYF; CDR3nt: TGTGCCAGCAAAGGGGCGCAGGGCGGAGAGACCCAGTACTTC
d_gene: .; len: 13; abundance: many; v_gene: TRBV2; j_gene: TRBJ1-2; CDR3aa: CASLRQVAYGYTF; CDR3nt: TGTGCCAGCCTTCGACAGGTTGCTTATGGCTACACCTTC
d_gene: .; len: 14; abundance: .; v_gene: TRBV6-6; j_gene: TRBJ1-2; CDR3aa: CASSYSKGNYGYTF; CDR3nt: TGTGCCAGCAGTTACTCGAAGGGGAACTATGGCTACACCTTC
d_gene: TRBD1; len: 13; abundance: .; v_gene: TRBV5-6; j_gene: TRBJ2-1; CDR3aa: CASTKDRGREQFF; CDR3nt: TGTGCCAGCACCAAAGACAGGGGTCGGGAGCAGTTCTTC
d_gene: TRBD2; len: 17; abundance: many; v_gene: TRBV19; j_gene: TRBJ2-1; CDR3aa: CASSLRPYSGRAHEQFF; CDR3nt: TGTGCCAGTAGTCTCCGCCCCTATAGCGGGAGGGCCCATGAGCAGTTCTTC
d_gene: TRBD1; len: 15; abundance: few; v_gene: TRBV7-3; j_gene: TRBJ1-2; CDR3aa: CASSSGQFINYGYTF; CDR3nt: TGTGCCAGCAGCTCGGGACAGTTCATTAACTATGGCTACACCTTC
d_gene: .; len: 12; abundance: .; v_gene: TRBV4-1; j_gene: TRBJ2-7; CDR3aa: CASSQGRNEQYF; CDR3nt: TGCGCCAGCAGCCAAGGGAGGAACGAGCAGTACTTC
d_gene: .; len: 12; abundance: .; v_gene: TRBV6-6; j_gene: TRBJ2-1; CDR3aa: CASSYSTLAPFF; CDR3nt: TGTGCCAGCAGTTACTCAACCTTGGCTCCGTTCTTC
d_gene: .; len: 17; abundance: .; v_gene: TRBV4-2; j_gene: TRBJ1-3; CDR3aa: CASSQRVAAVSGNTIYF; CDR3nt: TGTGCCAGCAGCCAAAGAGTGGCAGCAGTCTCTGGAAACACCATATATTTT
d_gene: .; len: 15; abundance: .; v_gene: TRBV5-4; j_gene: TRBJ1-2; CDR3aa: CASIPAPGPSYGYTF; CDR3nt: TGTGCCAGCATCCCCGCGCCAGGGCCGTCCTATGGCTACACCTTC
d_gene: TRBD1; len: 16; abundance: .; v_gene: TRBV28; j_gene: TRBJ2-1; CDR3aa: CASRGWGAGGPDEQFF; CDR3nt: TGTGCCAGCAGGGGCTGGGGAGCAGGGGGTCCGGATGAGCAGTTCTTC
d_gene: .; len: 14; abundance: .; v_gene: TRBV2; j_gene: TRBJ2-5; CDR3aa: CASKLTGIQETQYF; CDR3nt: TGTGCCAGCAAGTTAACAGGAATCCAAGAGACCCAGTACTTC
d_gene: .; len: 15; abundance: .; v_gene: TRBV28; j_gene: TRBJ2-1; CDR3aa: CASSLAGSSYNEQFF; CDR3nt: TGTGCCAGCAGTTTGGCAGGTAGCTCCTACAATGAGCAGTTCTTC
d_gene: .; len: 13; abundance: few; v_gene: TRBV7-8; j_gene: TRBJ1-1; CDR3aa: CASRSRGNTEAFF; CDR3nt: TGTGCCAGCAGATCTAGAGGGAACACTGAAGCTTTCTTT
d_gene: .; len: 13; abundance: few; v_gene: TRBV13; j_gene: TRBJ2-2; CDR3aa: CASSLPPPGELFF; CDR3nt: TGTGCCAGCAGCTTACCCCCCCCCGGGGAGCTGTTTTTT
d_gene: TRBD1; len: 15; abundance: .; v_gene: TRBV5-1; j_gene: TRBJ2-7; CDR3aa: CASSLDPGQTYEQYF; CDR3nt: TGCGCCAGCAGCTTGGATCCGGGACAGACCTACGAGCAGTACTTC
d_gene: .; len: 12; abundance: .; v_gene: TRBV5-1; j_gene: TRBJ1-1; CDR3aa: CASSTGNTEAFF; CDR3nt: TGCGCCAGCAGTACAGGGAACACTGAAGCTTTCTTT
d_gene: TRBD2; len: 19; abundance: .; v_gene: TRBV7-2; j_gene: TRBJ2-7; CDR3aa: CASSSPGTSGRASSYEQYF; CDR3nt: TGTGCCAGCAGCTCGCCCGGGACTAGCGGGAGGGCGAGCTCCTACGAGCAGTACTTC
d_gene: TRBD1; len: 16; abundance: .; v_gene: TRBV18; j_gene: TRBJ2-5; CDR3aa: CASSPPSRQGVKTQYF; CDR3nt: TGTGCCAGCTCACCACCTTCGAGGCAGGGGGTGAAGACCCAGTACTTC
d_gene: .; len: 15; abundance: many; v_gene: TRBV4-3; j_gene: TRBJ2-4; CDR3aa: CASSQAWGGDGIQYF; CDR3nt: TGCGCCAGCAGCCAAGCCTGGGGGGGCGATGGCATTCAGTACTTC
d_gene: TRBD1; len: 16; abundance: few; v_gene: TRBV27; j_gene: TRBJ1-1; CDR3aa: CASSLLGQGPNTEAFF; CDR3nt: TGTGCCAGCAGTTTACTTGGACAGGGCCCGAACACTGAAGCTTTCTTT
d_gene: .; len: 12; abundance: few; v_gene: TRBV18; j_gene: TRBJ1-1; CDR3aa: CASSPQGFDAFF; CDR3nt: TGTGCCAGCTCACCTCAGGGATTTGACGCTTTCTTT
d_gene: TRBD1; len: 12; abundance: .; v_gene: TRBV7-9; j_gene: TRBJ2-7; CDR3aa: CASSLPGTGQYF; CDR3nt: TGTGCCAGCAGCTTACCCGGGACAGGGCAGTACTTC
d_gene: .; len: 15; abundance: .; v_gene: TRBV28; j_gene: TRBJ2-7; CDR3aa: CASSLSGLGAHEQYF; CDR3nt: TGTGCCAGCAGTTTATCGGGGCTCGGGGCCCACGAGCAGTACTTC
d_gene: .; len: 13; abundance: few; v_gene: TRBV9; j_gene: TRBJ1-1; CDR3aa: CASSVDEATEAFF; CDR3nt: TGTGCCAGCAGCGTAGACGAGGCGACTGAAGCTTTCTTT
d_gene: TRBD1; len: 14; abundance: .; v_gene: TRBV7-3; j_gene: TRBJ1-1; CDR3aa: CASSSSGQGGRAFF; CDR3nt: TGTGCCAGCAGCTCTAGTGGACAGGGGGGAAGAGCTTTCTTT
d_gene: .; len: 15; abundance: .; v_gene: TRBV25-1; j_gene: TRBJ2-4; CDR3aa: CASSAGTVAKNIQYF; CDR3nt: TGTGCCAGCAGTGCCGGGACGGTAGCCAAAAACATTCAGTACTTC
d_gene: .; len: 16; abundance: .; v_gene: TRBV4-3; j_gene: TRBJ2-5; CDR3aa: CASSRDPGAGKETQYF; CDR3nt: TGCGCCAGCAGCCGAGACCCTGGGGCGGGGAAAGAGACCCAGTACTTC
d_gene: TRBD2; len: 15; abundance: .; v_gene: TRBV11-1; j_gene: TRBJ2-1; CDR3aa: CASSFRAGSHNEQFF; CDR3nt: TGTGCCAGCAGCTTTAGAGCGGGGAGCCACAATGAGCAGTTCTTC
d_gene: TRBD1; len: 13; abundance: .; v_gene: TRBV30; j_gene: TRBJ1-1; CDR3aa: CAWTGQLNTEAFF; CDR3nt: TGTGCCTGGACGGGACAGCTGAACACTGAAGCTTTCTTT
d_gene: .; len: 14; abundance: few; v_gene: TRBV2; j_gene: TRBJ1-5; CDR3aa: CASSEQTSNQPQHF; CDR3nt: TGTGCCAGCAGTGAACAGACTAGCAATCAGCCCCAGCATTTT
d_gene: .; len: 13; abundance: .; v_gene: TRBV9; j_gene: TRBJ2-7; CDR3aa: CASSQSTSFEQYF; CDR3nt: TGTGCCAGCAGTCAATCTACCAGCTTCGAGCAGTACTTC
d_gene: TRBD1; len: 16; abundance: .; v_gene: TRBV5-5; j_gene: TRBJ1-1; CDR3aa: CASSPGTGVLNTEAFF; CDR3nt: TGTGCCAGCAGCCCCGGGACAGGGGTATTGAACACTGAAGCTTTCTTT
d_gene: .; len: 14; abundance: .; v_gene: TRBV2; j_gene: TRBJ1-5; CDR3aa: CASSGQARSQPQHF; CDR3nt: TGTGCCAGCAGTGGACAGGCCCGAAGTCAGCCCCAGCATTTT
d_gene: .; len: 13; abundance: .; v_gene: TRBV29-1; j_gene: TRBJ1-1; CDR3aa: CSVEDLEGTEAFF; CDR3nt: TGCAGCGTTGAAGATCTCGAGGGCACTGAAGCTTTCTTT
d_gene: .; len: 16; abundance: .; v_gene: TRBV7-2; j_gene: TRBJ2-1; CDR3aa: CASRSGLADSYNEQFF; CDR3nt: TGTGCCAGCAGATCGGGCCTGGCGGACTCCTACAATGAGCAGTTCTTC
d_gene: .; len: 14; abundance: few; v_gene: TRBV27; j_gene: TRBJ1-4; CDR3aa: CASSLMWGSEKLFF; CDR3nt: TGTGCCAGCAGTTTAATGTGGGGAAGTGAAAAACTGTTTTTT
d_gene: .; len: 11; abundance: .; v_gene: TRBV20-1; j_gene: TRBJ2-3; CDR3aa: CSAGSGDTQYF; CDR3nt: TGCAGTGCCGGGAGCGGGGATACGCAGTATTTT
d_gene: .; len: 14; abundance: .; v_gene: TRBV7-2; j_gene: TRBJ1-2; CDR3aa: CASTLGGVPYGYTF; CDR3nt: TGTGCCAGCACCCTAGGGGGGGTCCCCTATGGCTACACCTTC
d_gene: .; len: 12; abundance: .; v_gene: TRBV5-1; j_gene: TRBJ2-5; CDR3aa: CASSLTPETQYF; CDR3nt: TGCGCCAGCAGCTTGACTCCAGAGACCCAGTACTTC
d_gene: .; len: 16; abundance: .; v_gene: TRBV4-3; j_gene: TRBJ2-7; CDR3aa: CASSQVSSGEHYEQYF; CDR3nt: TGCGCCAGCAGCCAAGTTTCGTCGGGAGAACACTACGAGCAGTACTTC
d_gene: .; len: 14; abundance: .; v_gene: TRBV5-6; j_gene: TRBJ2-7; CDR3aa: CASSFGTDLYEQYF; CDR3nt: TGTGCCAGCAGCTTCGGGACGGACCTCTACGAGCAGTACTTC
d_gene: .; len: 13; abundance: .; v_gene: TRBV7-9; j_gene: TRBJ2-7; CDR3aa: CASSFLGVDEQYF; CDR3nt: TGTGCCAGCAGCTTTCTGGGAGTAGACGAGCAGTACTTC
d_gene: TRBD1; len: 15; abundance: .; v_gene: TRBV19; j_gene: TRBJ2-2; CDR3aa: CASSARTGFGGELFF; CDR3nt: TGTGCCAGTAGTGCCCGGACAGGGTTTGGCGGGGAGCTGTTTTTT
d_gene: .; len: 10; abundance: few; v_gene: TRBV20-1; j_gene: TRBJ2-1; CDR3aa: CSARVAEQFF; CDR3nt: TGCAGTGCTAGAGTCGCTGAGCAGTTCTTC
d_gene: TRBD2; len: 18; abundance: .; v_gene: TRBV4-1; j_gene: TRBJ2-1; CDR3aa: CASSPRLTSGSIYNEQFF; CDR3nt: TGCGCCAGCAGCCCTCGACTGACTAGCGGGAGCATTTACAATGAGCAGTTCTTC
d_gene: TRBD2; len: 16; abundance: .; v_gene: TRBV28; j_gene: TRBJ2-1; CDR3aa: CASSSGQGLALREQFF; CDR3nt: TGTGCCAGCAGTTCAGGCCAGGGACTAGCGCTACGCGAGCAGTTCTTC
d_gene: .; len: 12; abundance: few; v_gene: TRBV30; j_gene: TRBJ1-1; CDR3aa: CAWSRGWGEAFF; CDR3nt: TGTGCCTGGAGTAGGGGGTGGGGTGAAGCTTTCTTT
d_gene: .; len: 15; abundance: .; v_gene: TRBV11-1; j_gene: TRBJ2-1; CDR3aa: CASSPRLGGGNEQFF; CDR3nt: TGTGCCAGCAGCCCACGACTAGGAGGGGGGAATGAGCAGTTCTTC
d_gene: TRBD1; len: 15; abundance: few; v_gene: TRBV2; j_gene: TRBJ1-1; CDR3aa: CASSWDRVINTEAFF; CDR3nt: TGTGCCAGCAGTTGGGACAGGGTCATTAACACTGAAGCTTTCTTT
d_gene: .; len: 11; abundance: .; v_gene: TRBV5-4; j_gene: TRBJ2-5; CDR3aa: CASSEGETQYF; CDR3nt: TGTGCCAGCAGCGAAGGGGAGACCCAGTACTTC